Sequencing of this T cell receptor beta chain was carried out in a study of identical twins. General study results and limits: Cross-sectional statistical analysis was relied on for the conclusions, without the same donors being followed. Memory repertoires lacked the insertion deficit that abundant cord blood beta clonotypes showed.

A few counts support this clonotype. Its antigen remains unidentified. The germline CDR1 and CDR2 sequences are SNHLY and FYNNEI. V gave up 10 bases and J gave up 1 base; unmatched junction bases: 15. The CDR3 sequence is 17 residues long. cDNA molecules carried unique molecular identifiers, and template switching added a universal primer site. TCRdb redid the calling of the 5' RACE reads with MiXCR, one entry per CDR3 protein. The repertoire has hundreds of thousands of distinct CDR3 sequences, approximately 8.5% of them found once; the top ten carry 2.1%. These records were also assigned to another study, of yellow fever vaccine responses in identical twins. That study adds: It has been reported that, in twins, the vaccine T cell response seemed partly convergent and partly personalized.

This sequence was found in a woman aged 18-29 years in good health. Sequencing was done on a sample of memory (CD45RO+) T cells sorted from blood. The chain links TRBV2 to TRBJ2-3; TRBD2 aligns across 9 bases. The DNA for the CDR3 is TGTGCCACCAACCTCCGCGGAGTAGCGGGGGGCACAGATACGCAGTATTTT. It yields the protein CATNLRGVAGGTDTQYF.